Below are 7 T cell receptor beta chains sequenced from a single sample in a study of T cells after yellow fever vaccination. TCRdb recomputed calls from the 5' RACE reads with MiXCR, one row per CDR3 protein. The table includes approximately 510,000 distinct CDR3 sequences, 21% detected once. Here the sequenced sample was PBMCs, taken approximately 22 days after the first yellow fever vaccination. These receptors were collected from a man younger than 35 who received the YFV17D yellow fever vaccine.

The CDR3 is CASSDLSSGTRKAQYF. CDR3 in DNA: TGTGCCAGCAGTGATTTATCTAGCGGGACCCGAAAAGCCCAGTACTTC. The rearrangement joins TRBV25-1 to TRBJ2-5; 9 bases agree with TRBD2. The CDR3 contains 16 residues. The germline V gene encodes CDR1 MGHDK and CDR2 SYGVNS. Trimming took 3 bases from V and 9 from J; bases not matched to a gene: 14.

This clonotype was counted a few times. V usage is TRBV20-1 and J usage is TRBJ2-1; the D is unclear. Germline-derived CDR1 and CDR2 are DFQATT and SNEGSKA (reference sequence). Between the trimmed V and J ends, which lost 3 bases and 6 bases, there was a span of 18 bases. CDR3 size: 15 residues. In nucleotides, the CDR3 is TGCAGTGCTAGGGCTAAATCCGGACGGATCAATGAGCAGTTCTTC. Its translation is CSARAKSGRINEQFF.

This clonotype appeared a few times. The chain uses TRBV5-1 and TRBJ1-6; D remains unclear. V was shortened by 6 bases and J by 7 bases, with 17 bases between the two germline ends. The CDR3 has 15 residues. Germline lookup yields CDR1 SGHRS and CDR2 YFSETQ. Here the CDR3 reads CASNHGVSVNSPLHF. The CDR3 DNA is TGCGCCAGCAACCATGGGGTTTCCGTCAATTCACCCCTCCACTTT. Full variable domain (rest looked up from reference TRBV5-1 and TRBJ1-6): KAGVTQTPRYLIKTRGQQVTLSCSPISGHRSVSWYQQTPGQGLQFLFEYFSETQRNKGNFPGRFSGRQFSNSRSEMNVSTLELGDSALYLCASNHGVSVNSPLHFGNGTRLTVT.

The chain employs TRBV11-3 and TRBJ2-1; 7 bases agree with TRBD2. V was clipped by 7 bases and J by 4 bases; unmatched bases: 7. The CDR3 totals 14 residues. CDR1 is SGHNT, CDR2 YENEEA, per germline. The CDR3 region is CASTWGGPYNEQFF. DNA for the CDR3: TGTGCCAGCACTTGGGGAGGGCCTTACAATGAGCAGTTCTTC.

This clonotype was seen more than once but under ten times. J is TRBJ1-4 and V is TRBV4-1; D is unclear. Trimming stripped 0 bases from V and 8 bases from J, with 13 bases between. Germline V gene lookup returns CDR1 MGHRA and CDR2 YSYEKL. CDR3 length equals 15 residues. CDR3 sequence: CASSQDPAVDEKLFF. The CDR3 bases are TGCGCCAGCAGCCAAGATCCGGCAGTTGACGAAAAACTGTTTTTT.

The CDR3 sequence is CASSPQVGDTEAFF. CDR3 DNA: TGTGCCAGCAGCCCCCAAGTGGGGGACACTGAAGCTTTCTTT. This chain connects TRBV7-3 to TRBJ1-1; TRBD1 is a possible D gene (5 bases). V was cut by 5 bases and J by 3 bases, with 13 bases left in between. Germline V CDR1 and CDR2: SGHTA, FQGTGA. This CDR3 region has 14 residues.

This clonotype occurred a few times. Here the CDR3 DNA reads TGTGCCAGCAGCTTAGCTCAGGGTAGCTCCTACAATGAGCAGTTCTTC. Translated, it gives CASSLAQGSSYNEQFF. The chain has TRBV7-6 and TRBJ2-1, with D possibly TRBD1 on 5 matching bases. V lost 0 bases and J 0 bases, leaving 9 bases between the germline ends. Germline CDR1 is SGHVS and CDR2 is FNYEAQ. This CDR3 is 16 amino acids long.